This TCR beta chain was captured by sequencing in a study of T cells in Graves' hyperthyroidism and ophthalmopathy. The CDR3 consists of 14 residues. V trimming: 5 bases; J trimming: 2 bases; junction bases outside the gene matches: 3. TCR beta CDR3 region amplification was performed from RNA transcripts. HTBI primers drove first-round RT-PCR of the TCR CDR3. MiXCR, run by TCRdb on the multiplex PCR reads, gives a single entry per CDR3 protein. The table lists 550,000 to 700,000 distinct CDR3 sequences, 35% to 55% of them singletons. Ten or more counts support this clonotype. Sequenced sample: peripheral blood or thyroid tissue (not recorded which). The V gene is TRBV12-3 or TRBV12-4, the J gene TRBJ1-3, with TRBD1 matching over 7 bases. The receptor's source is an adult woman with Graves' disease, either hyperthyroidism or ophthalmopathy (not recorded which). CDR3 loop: CASSAQGAGNTIYF. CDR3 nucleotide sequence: TGTGCCAGCAGTGCTCAGGGGGCTGGAAACACCATATATTTT.